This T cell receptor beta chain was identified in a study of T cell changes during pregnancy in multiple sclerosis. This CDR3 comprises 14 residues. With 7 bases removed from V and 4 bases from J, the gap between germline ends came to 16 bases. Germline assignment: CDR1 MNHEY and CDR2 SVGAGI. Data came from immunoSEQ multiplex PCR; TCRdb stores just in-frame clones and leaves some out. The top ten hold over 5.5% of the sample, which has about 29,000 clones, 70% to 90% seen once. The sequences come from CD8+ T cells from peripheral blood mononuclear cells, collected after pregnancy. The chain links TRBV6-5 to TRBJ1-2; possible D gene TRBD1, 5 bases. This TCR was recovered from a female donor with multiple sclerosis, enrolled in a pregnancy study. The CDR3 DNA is TGTGCCAGCACACCCCAGGGCATTCTCTATGGCTACACCTTC. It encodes CASTPQGILYGYTF.